This T cell receptor (beta chain) was identified in a study of blood T cells in healthy people across ages. Notes on the study in general: Observed TCR beta diversity showed a strong correlation with the percentage of naive T cells as measured by flow cytometry. Long-lived donors exceeded aged donors in naive CD4+ cells and diversity. Diversity figures based on one million T cells were deemed too low.

The total RNA that was extracted per sample amounted to at least 5.5 micrograms. Using a J-beta primer mix together with a sample-barcoded 5' primer, a second PCR was run for about 7 to 12 cycles. Each CDR3 protein is one row after TCRdb ran MiXCR on the 5' RACE reads. Here the sample spans around 1,600,000 distinct CDR3 sequences, approximately 43% being singletons. Trimming removed 6 bases from V and 7 bases from J, with 16 bases in between. This CDR3 is built from 13 residues. In this sample, this clonotype turned up a few times. The antigen remains unidentified. The specimen sequenced was blood. The rearrangement uses TRBV12-3 or TRBV12-4 and TRBJ2-7; maybe TRBD1 (6 bases). The receptor was isolated from a woman between 18 and 29 years old in good health. CDR3 sequence (DNA): TGTGCCAGCAGAGCGGACAGTTACAATGAGCAGTACTTC. This codes for CASRADSYNEQYF.